A single TCR beta chain is shown here with its context. Per the original data handling: Reference gene primer amplification yielded estimated nucleated cell counts. Profiling relied on immunoSEQ multiplex PCR, and the TCRdb table lists in-frame clones only, not all of them. That table furnishes V, J and clone size, whereas the DNA furnished D and trimming. The sample shows over 350,000 clones, more than 80% of them seen only once. The data originate from a study of blood T cell repertoires in COVID-19. Study details: Samples taken during acute and convalescent COVID-19 were collected in the United States, Italy and Spain. Sample material is recorded as cDNA or gDNA derived from T cells, B-cell-depleted T cells, or PBMCs.

Trimming took off 2 bases at V and 0 bases at J, with 13 bases between the two ends. Germline values: CDR1 MNHNS, CDR2 SASEGT. CDR3 length: 16 amino acids. The chain has TRBV6-1 and TRBJ1-1, with D unclear. The source of this sequence is a woman in her 30s with active or convalescent COVID-19. Material: peripheral blood. The CDR3: CASSELPSPVNTEAFF. DNA of the CDR3: TGTGCCAGCAGTGAACTCCCGTCTCCGGTGAACACTGAAGCTTTCTTT.